The 16 T cell receptor beta chains below all came from one sample that was sequenced in a study of blood T cell repertoires in COVID-19. Clones were read by immunoSEQ multiplex PCR, and TCRdb kept only the in-frame ones, dropping some. The sample lists 95,000 to 110,000 clones; 84% were seen once. The sequenced material came from peripheral blood. These receptor sequences come from a human donor in a cohort sampled during active COVID-19.

V is TRBV5-1 and J is TRBJ1-2, with 8 nucleotides matching TRBD1. The CDR3 runs 15 residues. J lost 5 bases, V lost 4 bases, and 10 bases had no gene match. CDR1 and CDR2 from the germline V gene are SGHRS and YFSETQ. CDR3 sequence reads: CASSNKQGGSYGYTF. The CDR3 nucleotides read TGCGCCAGCAGCAATAAACAGGGGGGATCTTATGGCTACACCTTC.

This chain joins TRBV5-1 and TRBJ1-2, with TRBD1 matching over 7 bases. CDR3 length equals 15 residues. From germline, CDR1 is SGHRS and CDR2 YFSETQ. V lost 2 bases to trimming and J lost 2 bases; unmatched junction nucleotides: 6. Here the CDR3 reads CASSFSNRGNYGYTF. The DNA of the CDR3 is TGCGCCAGCAGCTTCTCAAACAGGGGCAACTATGGCTACACCTTC.

J is TRBJ1-1 and V is TRBV4-3, with 8 positions matching TRBD1. The germline gives CDR1 LGHNA, CDR2 YSLEER. There are 15 residues in the CDR3. The trim removed 3 bases at V and 8 bases at J, leaving 11 bases unmatched. CDR3 sequence: CASSQDQGANGEAFF. CDR3 coding DNA: TGCGCCAGCAGCCAGGATCAGGGGGCCAATGGGGAAGCTTTCTTT.

This sequence joins TRBV5-8 and TRBJ1-5; D remains ambiguous. Trimming stripped 7 bases from V and 10 bases from J, with 21 bases between. This CDR3 has 14 residues. The germline CDR1 and CDR2 sequences are SGHTS and YDEGEE. The DNA for the CDR3 is TGTGCCAGCGCCCCCCGAGTGGGAGGCGCTCCCCAGCATTTT. Translating it yields CASAPRVGGAPQHF.

The rearrangement joins TRBV2 to TRBJ2-7; tentative D call: TRBD2 (6 bases). The CDR3 length is 14 residues. CDR1 and CDR2 (germline): SNHLY, FYNNEI. The germline V and J ends were trimmed by 8 bases and 0 bases, with 14 bases remaining between them. Here the CDR3 reads CASRLGGFSYEQYF. In DNA form, the CDR3 reads TGTGCCAGCCGTCTAGGAGGGTTCTCCTACGAGCAGTACTTC.

As regards this clone: Other DNA variants within this sample encode the same CDR3. The genes are TRBV7-3 and TRBJ1-1; TRBD1 matches 11 bases. The germline V gene has CDR1 SGHTA and CDR2 FQGTGA. The CDR3 is 14 amino acids. The junction had 4 bases not matched to a gene; V was cut back by 5 bases and J by 5 bases. DNA for the CDR3: TGTGCCAGCAGCCCAGGGACAGGGGGGACTGAAGCTTTCTTT. Encoded protein: CASSPGTGGTEAFF.

The rearrangement uses TRBV7-8 and TRBJ1-2; the D gene is possibly TRBD1 (6 bases). Germline CDR1 SGHVS, CDR2 FQNEAQ. The germline V and J ends were trimmed by 0 bases and 4 bases, with 15 bases remaining between them. CDR3 length: 16 residues. The CDR3 DNA is TGTGCCAGCAGCTTAGCCCCTTACAGGGAGGGCTATGGCTACACCTTC. Encoded protein: CASSLAPYREGYGYTF.

The V gene is TRBV6-4, the J gene TRBJ1-5; 11 bases are shared with TRBD1. With 0 bases clipped from V and 2 bases from J, the junction kept 3 bases outside the gene matches. The germline V gene has CDR1 MRHNA and CDR2 SNTAGT. This CDR3 contains 17 residues. The CDR3 loop reads CASSDSGTGGGNQPQHF. CDR3 sequence (DNA): TGTGCCAGCAGTGACTCGGGGACAGGGGGAGGCAATCAGCCCCAGCATTTT.

The genes are TRBV10-3 and TRBJ2-7; 9 bases fit TRBD1. The V gene end was trimmed by 7 bases and the J gene end by 2 bases; junction bases not matched to a gene: 6. The V gene's germline CDR1 is ENHRY and CDR2 SYGVKD. This CDR3 has 14 residues. Written as DNA, the CDR3 is TGTGCCATCACTATGGGACAGGGTACCTACGAGCAGTACTTC. The encoded protein is CAITMGQGTYEQYF.

CDR3 bases: TGTGCCAGCAGCCCGGGACAGGAGAGCTCCTACGAGCAGTACTTC. Its protein is CASSPGQESSYEQYF. The chain recombines TRBV5-4 with TRBJ2-7; 8 nucleotides line up with TRBD1. This CDR3 comprises 15 residues. From germline, CDR1 is SGHNT and CDR2 YYREEE (reference sequence). The J segment lost 0 bases and the V segment lost 4 bases, leaving 6 bases of the junction unmatched.

The chain is built from TRBV7-2 and TRBJ2-3, with TRBD2 as a possible D gene (7 bases). In germline, CDR1 is SGHTA, CDR2 FQGNSA. The CDR3 is 16 amino acids. V was shortened by 1 base and J by 6 bases, with 17 bases between the two germline ends. Here the CDR3 reads CASSLGGGSSSDTQYF. As DNA, the CDR3 is TGTGCCAGCAGCTTAGGCGGGGGCAGTTCCTCGGATACGCAGTATTTT.

The J gene is TRBJ1-1, the V gene TRBV18, with no clear D. Trimming removed 2 bases at V and 3 bases at J, with 13 bases between. The CDR3 covers 15 residues. Looked up from germline, CDR1 is KGHSH and CDR2 is LQKENI. CDR3 loop: CASSPTTILDTEAFF. DNA for the CDR3: TGTGCCAGCTCACCAACGACAATTCTGGACACTGAAGCTTTCTTT.

This clone was counted many times. The rearrangement links TRBV25-1 to TRBJ2-7; D possibly corresponds to TRBD1 (5 bases). V was pared by 2 bases and J by 0 bases, with 8 bases between. The CDR3 is made up of 14 amino acids. CDR1 is MGHDK and CDR2 is SYGVNS in the germline V gene. The CDR3 sequence is CASSERGSSYEQYF. The CDR3 DNA reads TGTGCCAGCAGTGAAAGGGGTTCCTCCTACGAGCAGTACTTC.

DNA for the CDR3: TGTGCCAGCTCACGTACAGGGATAAGCAATCAGCCCCAGCATTTT. It codes for CASSRTGISNQPQHF. The J gene is TRBJ1-5, the V gene TRBV18; D might be TRBD1 (6 bases). This CDR3 spans 15 amino acids. V was trimmed by 4 bases and J by 1 base, leaving 11 bases between them. From germline, CDR1 is KGHSH and CDR2 LQKENI. Based on the CDR3 plus reference TRBV18 and TRBJ1-5, the full variable domain is NAGVMQNPRHLVRRRGQEARLRCSPMKGHSHVYWYRQLPEEGLKFMVYLQKENIIDESGMPKERFSAEFPKEGPSILRIQQVVRGDSAAYFCASSRTGISNQPQHFGDGTRLSIL.

This chain uses TRBV19 with TRBJ2-7, with 9 bases lining up with TRBD1. Germline CDR1 and CDR2: LNHDA and SQIVND (reference sequence). The CDR3 has 14 residues. The ends lost 1 base at V and 3 bases at J; junction bases unmatched: 1. The CDR3 region has the DNA TGTGCCAGTAGTATAGGGACAGGGGTCTACGAGCAGTACTTC. It yields the protein CASSIGTGVYEQYF.

The chain combines TRBV5-8 with TRBJ1-1, with D perhaps matching TRBD1 (5 bases). CDR3 length: 14 amino acids. The germline CDR1 and CDR2 sequences are SGHTS and YDEGEE. The V end lost 4 bases, the J end lost 6 bases, and 16 bases lay between the germline ends. The DNA for the CDR3 is TGTGCCAGCAGCCCCCCGCAGGGCCGGGCTGAAGCTTTCTTT. Its translation is CASSPPQGRAEAFF.